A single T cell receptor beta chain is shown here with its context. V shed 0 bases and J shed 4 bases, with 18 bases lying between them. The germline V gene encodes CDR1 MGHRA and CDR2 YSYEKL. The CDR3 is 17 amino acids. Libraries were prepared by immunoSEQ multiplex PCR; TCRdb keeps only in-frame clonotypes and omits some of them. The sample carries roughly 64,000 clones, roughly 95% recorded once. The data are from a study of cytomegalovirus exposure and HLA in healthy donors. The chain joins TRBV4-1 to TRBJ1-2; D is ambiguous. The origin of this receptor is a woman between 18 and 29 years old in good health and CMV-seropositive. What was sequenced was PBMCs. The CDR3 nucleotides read TGCGCCAGCAGCCAAGAGGACTTAAATCGAGGGAGCTATGGCTACACCTTC. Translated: CASSQEDLNRGSYGYTF.